The present T cell receptor (beta chain) was sequenced within a study of T cells in women clearing cervical HPV infection (dated 2018 in TCRdb). Broadly, across the study: Cases were about 25 women with histologically confirmed HPV16-related CIN3 or worse, including a couple of invasive cancers. Cases were matched to controls by age within five years and by the year the sample was collected. An exploratory proof-of-principle case-control study, nested within the Guanacaste HPV Natural History Study in Costa Rica, was conducted to compare TCR repertoires across cervical HPV16 outcomes. Five blinded duplicates per group were added as quality controls, giving 60 or so samples: 50 participants and approximately ten replicates. Controls were 20 to 30 women whose single incident HPV16 infection cleared within 12 months without precancer or cancer developing. Case blood was taken at the visit when the lesion was first identified, whereas control blood was taken when infection was no longer detected. For cases, a median interval of about 140 days, with an interquartile range of about 90 to 210 days, was observed between lesion detection and blood sampling. Since only a few of the women had HLA typing available, the possibility that HLA type was acting as a confounder could not be ruled out. A median age of 34 years was observed in cases versus approximately 38 in controls, and no significant differences in baseline characteristics were found. The parent cohort enrolled 10,049 women aged 18 or older in Guanacaste, Costa Rica, during about 1993 to 1995 and followed them for six to eight years. Study-level results and caveats: By combining richness with V gene abundances, random forest classifiers separated cases from controls with an estimated AUC of roughly 0.8. CIN3+ cases had significantly higher TCR repertoire richness than controls across sequencing depths, but evenness did not differ between the groups. Cases had lower TRBV6-7 relative abundance than controls (approximately 0.1% versus 0.16%; Bonferroni P = 0.0008). Whether associations preceded infection or resulted from infection could not be shown with the cross-sectional design, and effector/memory subsets and HPV-specific T cells were not isolated. Because the number of T cells in each sample was unknown, differences in richness could reflect differing T-cell content rather than repertoire biology.

CDR1 and CDR2 were assigned from the germline V gene as SGHAT and FQNNGV. The CDR3, from cysteine to phenylalanine, totals 14 residues. The DNA has 33 bases, all within the CDR3, and is read from base 1. TCR beta CDR3 regions were amplified by multiplex PCR from an average of roughly 1,200 ng genomic DNA per sample using the immunoSEQ assay. Primer bias was corrected in the assay by using a complete synthetic TCR repertoire to establish an amplification baseline. The amplicons were sequenced using the Illumina platform. Per the authors' processing: Sequence errors were corrected by clustering with frequency ratios and a modified nearest-neighbor algorithm, and the sequences were then analyzed in the immunoSEQ Analyzer using IMGT gene definitions. TCR richness and evenness were averaged over 20 rarefaction repeats at each rarefaction depth, excluding samples with fewer sequences than the depth. V, D and J gene relative abundances were compared between groups with Wilcoxon rank sum tests, applying FDR correction. Blinded duplicates gave an intraclass correlation of around 95% for TCR richness and an average of roughly 76% across some 62 gene segments. Here the immuneACCESS table is served through TCRdb, limited to in-frame sequences with V and J called. Missing clones are a known gap in these copies; in checked studies unresolved V genes cover under half, and the rest lacks a known reason. D and trimming were read from the DNA, whereas the V and J calls and clone size are those reported in that table. The table held for this sample gives tens of thousands of clones. The biggest ten clones account for more than 0.8% of the sample.

As to this clone: There is no known antigen for this receptor. The read is 3 residues too short to cover the CDR3 end, so that end is filled in from the germline J gene.

Every participant had a single incident cervical HPV16 infection, and prevalent HPV16 infections were excluded. Cervical HPV DNA was detected with MY09/MY11 PCR, and genotyping was done by dot-blot hybridization. Under 19 mL of heparinized blood were centrifuged, and the buffy coat was aliquoted, frozen at -30°C, then stored at -80°C. QIAGEN kits were used to extract genomic DNA from the buffy coat specimens. The specimen was blood buffy coat. The chain joins TRBV11-2 to TRBJ1-4, and TRBD1 aligns with 7 junction nucleotides. The clonotype originates from a woman aged 18-69 years with a cervical HPV16 infection that either progressed to CIN3+ or cleared (not recorded which). Partial CDR3 DNA: TGTGCCAGCAGCTCGGGACAGTATAATTCACCA. This sequence encodes CASSSGQYNSP. The whole CDR3 protein is CASSSGQYNSPLFF.